Below, 2 T cell receptor beta chains from the same sample are listed, as sequenced in a study of siplizumab effects on memory and regulatory T cells. Sequencing used immunoSEQ multiplex PCR; TCRdb keeps in-frame clones, though not all of them. The sample lists some 97,000 clones, about 90% seen once, with just over 2.5% in the top ten. Sequenced: CD4+ T cells sorted from blood. These receptors were obtained from a human donor in good health. Some clones in this sample may be carry-over from other donors' samples.

The rearrangement uses TRBV28 and TRBJ2-1; 9 bases agree with TRBD1. J was trimmed by 5 bases and V by 5 bases; bases with no gene match: 7. CDR3 length: 15 amino acids. CDR1 and CDR2 (germline): MDHEN, SYDVKM. The CDR3 sequence: CASSTPGTGNNEQFF. The CDR3 coding sequence is TGTGCCAGCAGTACACCCGGGACAGGGAACAATGAGCAGTTCTTC.

Regarding this clone: The junction departs from the called germline gene at one end, perhaps through a read error. At the DNA level, this CDR3 is encoded by other sequences in the same sample as well. V usage is TRBV10-3 and J usage is TRBJ2-3; possible D gene TRBD2, 5 bases. Germline V gene lookup returns CDR1 ENHRY and CDR2 SYGVKD. CDR3 length: 16 residues. This CDR3 is CAISESSRGSTDTQYF. In DNA, the CDR3 is TGTGCCATCAGTGAGTCGTCCCGAGGGAGCACAGATACGCAATATTTT.